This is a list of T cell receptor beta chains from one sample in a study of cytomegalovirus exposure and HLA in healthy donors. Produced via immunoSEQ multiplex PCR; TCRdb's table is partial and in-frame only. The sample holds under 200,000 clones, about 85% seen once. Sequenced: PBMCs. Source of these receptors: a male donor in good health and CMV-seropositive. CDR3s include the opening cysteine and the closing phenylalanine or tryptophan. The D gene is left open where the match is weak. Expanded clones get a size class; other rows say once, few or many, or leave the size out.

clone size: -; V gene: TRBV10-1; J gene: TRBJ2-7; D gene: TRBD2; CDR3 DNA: TGCGCCAGAGTAGCGGGAGTTCGATCCTACGAGCAGTACTTC; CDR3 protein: CARVAGVRSYEQYF
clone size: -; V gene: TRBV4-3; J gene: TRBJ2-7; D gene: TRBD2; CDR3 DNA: TGCGCCAGCAGCCAAGAGGTCGGTTTAGCGGGAGGTTTCGAGCAGTACTTC; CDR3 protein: CASSQEVGLAGGFEQYF
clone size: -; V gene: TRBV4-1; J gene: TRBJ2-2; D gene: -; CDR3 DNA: TGCGCCAGCAGCCATAATGGGGGGGCAGCCGGGGAGCTGTTTTTT; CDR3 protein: CASSHNGGAAGELFF
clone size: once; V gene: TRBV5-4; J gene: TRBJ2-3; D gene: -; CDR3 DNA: TGTGCCAGCAGCTTGGTGGGCCCCGCGACGACGCAGTATTTT; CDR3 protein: CASSLVGPATTQYF
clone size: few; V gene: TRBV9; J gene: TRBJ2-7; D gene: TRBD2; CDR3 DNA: TGTGCCAGCAGCATAGGACTAGCGGGATCTTACGAGCAGTACTTC; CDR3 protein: CASSIGLAGSYEQYF
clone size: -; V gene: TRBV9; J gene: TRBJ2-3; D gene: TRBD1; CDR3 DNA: TGTGCCAGCAGCGCCGGGACAGGCCAAAGCACAGATACGCAGTATTTT; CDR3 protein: CASSAGTGQSTDTQYF
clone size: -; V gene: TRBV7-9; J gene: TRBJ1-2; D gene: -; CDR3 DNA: TGTGCCAGCAGCTCAGGGTTCGACTATGGCTACACCTTC; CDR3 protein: CASSSGFDYGYTF
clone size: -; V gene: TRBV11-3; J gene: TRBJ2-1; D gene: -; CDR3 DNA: TGTGCCAGCAGCCGACAGTCCGGCGCCTACAATGAGCAGTTCTTC; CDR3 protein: CASSRQSGAYNEQFF
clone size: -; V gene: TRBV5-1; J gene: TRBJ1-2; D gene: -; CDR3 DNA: TGCGCCAGCATCCCTCACGCCCCAGAGGCCGGGGGAGGTAACTATGGCTACACCTTC; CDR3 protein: CASIPHAPEAGGGNYGYTF
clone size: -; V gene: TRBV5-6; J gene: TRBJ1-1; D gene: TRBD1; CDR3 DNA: TGTGCCAGCAGCTCAGACAGGGGTGCTGAAGCTTTCTTT; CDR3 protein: CASSSDRGAEAFF
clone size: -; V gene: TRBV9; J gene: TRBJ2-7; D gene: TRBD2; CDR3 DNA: TGTGCCAGCAGCGTAGGGGCTAGCGGGAGGGCCGGGAACGAGCAGTACTTC; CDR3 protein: CASSVGASGRAGNEQYF
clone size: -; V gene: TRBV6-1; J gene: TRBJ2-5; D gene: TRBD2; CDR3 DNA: TGTGCCAGCAGTGCGTTGGGACTAGCGGGAGTTGGCTCTGAAAAGACCCAGTACTTC; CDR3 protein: CASSALGLAGVGSEKTQYF
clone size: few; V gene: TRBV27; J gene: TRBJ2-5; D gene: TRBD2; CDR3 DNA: TGTGCCAGCAGTTTTAGCGGGAGCGGAGAGACCCAGTACTTC; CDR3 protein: CASSFSGSGETQYF
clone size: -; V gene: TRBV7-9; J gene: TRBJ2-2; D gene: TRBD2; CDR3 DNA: TGTGCCAGCAGCTTCCCGGGACTAGCGGTTACCGCGAACACCGGGGAGCTGTTTTTT; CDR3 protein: CASSFPGLAVTANTGELFF
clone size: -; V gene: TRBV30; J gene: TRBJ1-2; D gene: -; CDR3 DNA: TGTGCCTGGAGTGTTCCGGGCTATGGCTACACCTTC; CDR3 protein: CAWSVPGYGYTF
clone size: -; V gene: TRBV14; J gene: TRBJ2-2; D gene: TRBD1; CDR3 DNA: TGTGCCAGCTCAGGGGACAGGGCCAACACCGGGGAGCTGTTTTTT; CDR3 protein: CASSGDRANTGELFF
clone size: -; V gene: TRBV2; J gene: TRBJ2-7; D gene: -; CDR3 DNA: TGTGCCGGTCAACAGGTAGGGTACGAGCAGTACTTC; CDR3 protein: CAGQQVGYEQYF
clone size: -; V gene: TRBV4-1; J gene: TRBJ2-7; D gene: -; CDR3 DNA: TGCGCCAGCAGCCAAGGATTGCGGGTGGGTCTCGAGCAGTACTTC; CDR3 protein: CASSQGLRVGLEQYF
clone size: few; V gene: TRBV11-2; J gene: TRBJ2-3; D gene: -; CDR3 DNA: TGTGCCAGCAGCTCCGGACTCCTGACAGATACGCAGTATTTT; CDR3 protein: CASSSGLLTDTQYF
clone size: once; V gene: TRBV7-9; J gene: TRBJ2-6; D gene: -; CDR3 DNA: TGTGCCAGCACCGGCTCTGGGGCCAACGTCCTGACTTTC; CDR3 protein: CASTGSGANVLTF
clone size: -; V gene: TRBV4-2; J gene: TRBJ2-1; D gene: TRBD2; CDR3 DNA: TGTGCCAGCAGCCAAGGGGTCGGAGCGGGAGGGCCGAATGAGCAGTTCTTC; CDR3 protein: CASSQGVGAGGPNEQFF
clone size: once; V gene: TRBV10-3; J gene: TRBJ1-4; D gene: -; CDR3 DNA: TGTGCCATCAGTGCGGCCGCAGGGGTGGGAAATGAAAAACTGTTTTTT; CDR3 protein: CAISAAAGVGNEKLFF
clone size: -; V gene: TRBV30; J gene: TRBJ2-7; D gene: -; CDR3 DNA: TGTGCCTGGAGCGGCGGTAATGACTACGAGCAGTACTTC; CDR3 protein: CAWSGGNDYEQYF
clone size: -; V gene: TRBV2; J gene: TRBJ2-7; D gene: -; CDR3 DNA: TGTGCCAGCAGTGGACAGAACTACGAGCAGTACTTC; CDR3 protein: CASSGQNYEQYF
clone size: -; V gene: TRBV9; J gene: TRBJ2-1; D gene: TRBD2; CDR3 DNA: TGTGCCAGCAGCGTAGAGTGGACTAGCGGACACAATGAGCAGTTCTTC; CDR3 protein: CASSVEWTSGHNEQFF
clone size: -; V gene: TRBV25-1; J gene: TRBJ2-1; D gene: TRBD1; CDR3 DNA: TGTGCCACATCCGCCGACAGGGACCATGAGCAGTTCTTC; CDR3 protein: CATSADRDHEQFF
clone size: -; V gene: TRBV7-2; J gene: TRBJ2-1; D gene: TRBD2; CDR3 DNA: TGTGCCAGCAGCAACTCGGGACTAAGATACAATGAGCAGTTCTTC; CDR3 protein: CASSNSGLRYNEQFF
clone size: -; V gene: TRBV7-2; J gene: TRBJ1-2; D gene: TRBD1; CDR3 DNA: TGTGCCAGCAGCCAAAGAGGGGGCGTGGATGGCTACACCTTC; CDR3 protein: CASSQRGGVDGYTF
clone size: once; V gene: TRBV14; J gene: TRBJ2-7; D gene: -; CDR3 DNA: TGTGCCAGCACAAGAGGGTGGGCTAGCTGGGACTCCGAGCAGTACTTC; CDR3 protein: CASTRGWASWDSEQYF
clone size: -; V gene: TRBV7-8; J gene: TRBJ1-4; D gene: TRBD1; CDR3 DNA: TGTGCCAGCAGCTTAAAGAGGACAGGGGCGGCCCATAATGAAAAACTGTTTTTT; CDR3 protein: CASSLKRTGAAHNEKLFF
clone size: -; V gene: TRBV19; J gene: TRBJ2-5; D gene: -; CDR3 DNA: TGTGCCAGTAGTAATGCAGCGCTAGCGCTTCAAGAGACCCAGTACTTC; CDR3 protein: CASSNAALALQETQYF
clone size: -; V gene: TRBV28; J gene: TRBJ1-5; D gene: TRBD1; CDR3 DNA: TGTGCCAGCAGTTGGTGGGGCAGGGGGAACAATCAGCCCCAGCATTTT; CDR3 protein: CASSWWGRGNNQPQHF
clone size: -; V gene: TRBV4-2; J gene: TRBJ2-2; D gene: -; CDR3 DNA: TGTGCCAGCAGCCAGTCCGGACTCACCGGGGAGCTGTTTTTT; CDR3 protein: CASSQSGLTGELFF
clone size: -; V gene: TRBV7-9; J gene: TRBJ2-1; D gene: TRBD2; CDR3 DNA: TGTGCCAGCAGCGAAGCGGGCCGACTAGCGGGAGGGGAGCAGTTCTTC; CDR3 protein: CASSEAGRLAGGEQFF
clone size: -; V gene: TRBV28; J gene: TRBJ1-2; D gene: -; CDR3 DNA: TGTGCCAGCAGTGCGGGGCAGGAACCTAACTATGGCTACACCTTC; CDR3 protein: CASSAGQEPNYGYTF